The next 18 T cell receptor beta chains were all read from a single sample in a study of blood T cells in healthy people across ages. The second PCR ran about 6 to 12 cycles with a sample-barcoded 5' primer and J-beta primers. TCRdb independently ran MiXCR on the 5' RACE reads; one entry per CDR3 protein. The table has around 650,000 distinct CDR3 sequences, about 32% seen once. The sample consisted of blood. The receptors shown here come from a woman of 80 years or more in good health.

This clonotype has just a few counts. The chain links TRBV20-1 to TRBJ1-5; D call uncertain. V was cut by 0 bases and J by 6 bases, with 9 bases left in between. This CDR3 has 13 amino acids. Germline V gives CDR1 DFQATT, CDR2 SNEGSKA (reference sequence). CDR3 coding DNA: TGCAGTGCTAGAGAAGGAGGAGGTCAGCCCCAGCATTTT. This encodes CSAREGGGQPQHF.

The CDR3 DNA follows: TGTGCCAGCAGCCCCCCTGCAGAGGATGCGCAGTATTTT. This codes for CASSPPAEDAQYF. This sequence joins TRBV3-1 and TRBJ2-3; D unresolved. Germline CDR1 is LGHDT and CDR2 is YNNKEL (reference sequence). The CDR3 spans 13 residues. Trimming took 4 bases from V and 10 from J, leaving 15 bases between them.

There are a few counts of this clonotype. The chain joins TRBV19 to TRBJ1-6; D is unclear. The length of the CDR3 is 15 residues. CDR1 and CDR2 (germline): LNHDA, SQIVND (reference sequence). Trimming stripped 7 bases from V and 6 bases from J, with 16 bases between. The CDR3 reads CASTPGPGFNSPLHF. The CDR3 nucleotides are TGTGCCAGTACCCCGGGCCCAGGTTTTAATTCACCCCTCCACTTT.

There are a few counts of this clonotype. The rearrangement uses TRBV18 and TRBJ1-6, with TRBD1 matching 8 bases. The junction had 2 bases not matched to a gene; V was cut back by 4 bases and J by 6 bases. The length of the CDR3 is 14 residues. CDR1 is KGHSH, CDR2 LQKENI, per germline. CDR3 nucleotides: TGTGCCAGCTCACGGGACAGGACTAATTCACCCCTCCACTTT. This sequence encodes CASSRDRTNSPLHF.

Ten or more counts support this clonotype. J is TRBJ1-2 and V is TRBV7-9, with TRBD1 identical over 8 bases. Germline values: CDR1 SEHNR, CDR2 FQNEAQ (reference sequence). This CDR3 has 14 amino acids. Trimming cost V 3 bases and J 4 bases; bases outside gene matches: 4. The CDR3 nucleotides are TGTGCCAGCAGCTTGGACAGGGTTATCTATGGCTACACCTTC. Its translation is CASSLDRVIYGYTF.

For this clonotype: Being one base from a much bigger clone, this may be a read error. V usage is TRBV2 and J usage is TRBJ2-6; TRBD1 aligns across 9 bases. There are 17 residues in the CDR3. Looked up from germline, CDR1 is SNHLY and CDR2 is FYNNEI. CDR3 protein: CASSVGQGPLGANVPTF. CDR3 sequence (DNA): TGTGCCAGCAGTGTGGGACAGGGCCCGCTAGGGGCCAACGTCCCGACTTTC. Supplemented by reference TRBV2 and TRBJ2-6, the full variable domain reads EPEVTQTPSHQVTQMGQEVILRCVPISNHLYFYWYRQILGQKVEFLVSFYNNEISEKSEIFDDQFSVERPDGSNFTLKIRSTKLEDSAMYFCASSVGQGPLGANVPTFGAGSRLTVL.

This clonotype was observed once. The chain joins TRBV10-3 to TRBJ2-2; no clear D. V was pared by 6 bases and J by 0 bases, with 11 bases between. Germline CDR1 and CDR2: ENHRY and SYGVKD. The CDR3 extends over 15 amino acids. CDR3 region: CAIRVRNTNTGELFF. The CDR3 nucleotides are TGTGCCATCAGGGTCAGGAACACGAACACCGGGGAGCTGTTTTTT.

This clonotype was recorded at least ten times. The chain carries TRBV29-1 and TRBJ2-1, with D possibly matching TRBD2 (5 bases). Deletions cut 1 base from V and 1 base from J, with 8 bases between. The CDR3 is 14 amino acids. Looked up from germline, CDR1 is SQVTM and CDR2 is ANQGSEA. The CDR3 sequence: CSVEARVSYNEQFF. The CDR3 nucleotides are TGCAGCGTTGAAGCGCGGGTATCCTACAATGAGCAGTTCTTC.

At least ten counts were recorded for this clonotype. The CDR3: CASSLAAGDTQYF. As DNA, the CDR3 is TGTGCCAGCAGCTTAGCAGCGGGGGATACGCAGTATTTT. The gene calls are TRBV7-9 and TRBJ2-3; 7 positions agree with TRBD2. Germline V gives CDR1 SEHNR, CDR2 FQNEAQ (reference sequence). This CDR3 comprises 13 residues. The V segment lost 0 bases and the J segment 6 bases; nucleotides outside the gene matches: 0.

CDR3: CASSYEGQRGTEAFF. CDR3 nucleotides: TGTGCCAGCAGTTACGAGGGACAGCGGGGCACTGAAGCTTTCTTT. This chain links TRBV6-6 with TRBJ1-1, with 7 bases fitting TRBD1. V shed 2 bases, J shed 4 bases, and the junction held 7 bases outside the gene matches. Looked up from germline, CDR1 is MNHNY and CDR2 is SVGAGI (reference sequence). This CDR3 contains 15 residues.

V usage is TRBV7-2 and J usage is TRBJ2-5, with D possibly TRBD1 on 5 matching bases. Trimming cost V 2 bases and J 11 bases, with 18 bases left between them. CDR3 length: 14 residues. From germline, CDR1 is SGHTA and CDR2 FQGNSA. CDR3 residues: CASSLRAQGYEQYF. CDR3 DNA: TGTGCCAGCAGCTTACGGGCCCAGGGATATGAGCAGTACTTC.

To note about this clonotype: A much larger clone differs from this one at a single base, so this may be a read error. This chain connects TRBV6-5 to TRBJ2-4; D not resolved. CDR1 MNHEY and CDR2 SVGAGI come from the germline V gene. This CDR3 region has 11 residues. Trimming cost V 6 bases and J 9 bases, with 9 bases left between them. The CDR3, as DNA: TGTGCCAGCAGGCGGACCGGCATTCAGTACTTC. Amino acids: CASRRTGIQYF.

This clonotype showed up many times. The chain is built from TRBV7-2 and TRBJ2-7; D not resolved. Per the germline V gene, CDR1 is SGHTA and CDR2 is FQGNSA. Trimming took off 5 bases at V and 0 bases at J, with 14 bases between the two ends. The CDR3 has 15 amino acids. This chain's CDR3 is CASSPTVKSSYEQYF. The CDR3 DNA is TGTGCCAGCAGCCCCACAGTCAAGAGCTCCTACGAGCAGTACTTC.

This clonotype was seen many times. This sequence joins TRBV5-1 and TRBJ1-2; 9 positions agree with TRBD1. Germline V CDR1 and CDR2: SGHRS, YFSETQ. Trimming at V came to 0 bases and at J to 12 bases, leaving 12 bases not matched to a gene. The CDR3 extends over 15 amino acids. CDR3 DNA sequence: TGCGCCAGCAGCTTGGGTGGACAGGGGTCGATCATTGACACCTTC. This translates into CASSLGGQGSIIDTF.

CDR3 amino acids: CASSARQGRGEKLFF. The DNA of the CDR3 is TGTGCCAGCAGCGCCCGACAGGGAAGGGGCGAAAAACTGTTTTTT. The V call is TRBV9, the J call TRBJ1-4; TRBD1 matches at 7 bases. CDR3 length: 15 amino acids. With 3 bases clipped from V and 8 bases from J, the junction kept 10 bases outside the gene matches. Germline V CDR1 and CDR2: SGDLS, YYNGEE.

This sequence joins TRBV12-3 or TRBV12-4 and TRBJ2-3; D is perhaps TRBD1 (6 bases). The CDR3 has 14 residues. V lost 6 bases and J 15 bases, leaving 25 bases between the germline ends. The DNA for the CDR3 is TGTGCCAGCAGGACCGGACAGAGCACAGATGTGCAATATTTT. Translation: CASRTGQSTDVQYF.

This clonotype was counted many times. This chain uses TRBV6-1 with TRBJ2-3, with TRBD1 matching 7 bases. The CDR3 sequence is 17 residues long. J gave up 0 bases and V 2 bases, and 8 bases lay outside the gene matches. Germline CDR1 is MNHNS and CDR2 is SASEGT. CDR3 residues: CASSERQGRSSTDTQYF. The CDR3 DNA is TGTGCCAGCAGTGAAAGACAGGGACGCTCTAGCACAGATACGCAGTATTTT.

This clonotype has ten or more counts. The chain recombines TRBV20-1 with TRBJ2-7, with unresolved D. CDR1 is DFQATT and CDR2 is SNEGSKA in the germline V gene (reference sequence). The CDR3 length is 15 residues. Between the trimmed V and J ends, which lost 0 bases and 2 bases, there was a span of 14 bases. CDR3 residues: CSARDAGDLTYEQYF. For the CDR3, the DNA is TGCAGTGCTAGAGACGCAGGTGATCTTACCTACGAGCAGTACTTC.